A selection of T cell receptor beta chains follows, all from one sample in a study of T cell repertoires in cytomegalovirus infection. These receptors' antigens are unknown. MiXCR, applied by TCRdb to the reads, yields one record per CDR3 protein. The sample contains about 920,000 distinct CDR3 sequences, approximately 31% of which appear only once. The input for sequencing was cultured CD8+ T cells from PBMCs, taken from culture after CMV antigen stimulation. The receptors shown here come from a human donor in good health (CMV status not recorded). Some clones in this sample may be carry-over from other donors' samples. The CDR3 runs from the conserved cysteine through the conserved F or W. The D gene is left open where the match is weak. Clone size appears in some rows only: once, few, many, or a class for an expanded clone.

J gene | clone size | V gene | D gene | CDR3 protein | CDR3 DNA
TRBJ2-7 | - | TRBV7-6 | TRBD1 | CASSFIAGQGYEQYF | TGTGCCAGCAGCTTTATCGCCGGACAGGGCTACGAGCAGTACTTC
TRBJ2-1 | few | TRBV6-6 | TRBD2 | CASSKTSGGYNEQFF | TGTGCCAGCAGCAAGACTAGCGGGGGCTACAATGAGCAGTTCTTC
TRBJ1-1 | many | TRBV7-2 | - | CASSPRGTEAFF | TGTGCCAGCAGCCCCCGCGGCACTGAAGCTTTCTTT
TRBJ2-2 | few | TRBV4-1 | - | CASSLSWGARTGELFF | TGTGCCAGCAGCCTTTCGTGGGGGGCCAGAACCGGGGAGCTGTTTTTT
TRBJ2-4 | few | TRBV5-4 | - | CASSYFSEGPGNIQYF | TGTGCCAGCAGCTACTTCTCGGAGGGACCCGGAAACATTCAGTACTTC
TRBJ2-2 | - | TRBV27 | TRBD2 | CASSLSTSGGNTGELFF | TGTGCCAGCAGTTTATCGACTAGCGGGGGAAACACCGGGGAGCTGTTTTTT
TRBJ1-4 | few | TRBV7-9 | - | CATFQEKLFF | TGTGCCACCTTCCAGGAAAAACTGTTTTTT
TRBJ1-5 | few | TRBV4-2 | - | CASSQEQGSNQPQHF | TGTGCCAGCAGCCAAGAACAGGGATCCAATCAGCCCCAGCATTTT
TRBJ2-5 | few | TRBV2 | - | CASTQQGWETQYF | TGTGCCAGCACCCAACAGGGTTGGGAGACCCAGTACTTC
TRBJ1-1 | few | TRBV6-2/TRBV6-3 | - | CASSYSPRIMNTEAFF | TGTGCCAGCAGTTACTCCCCTCGGATCATGAACACTGAAGCTTTCTTT
TRBJ2-3 | - | TRBV29-1 | TRBD2 | CSVEDSAHGGGAGPDTQYF | TGCAGCGTTGAAGATTCAGCTCACGGCGGGGGGGCCGGGCCAGATACGCAGTATTTT
TRBJ1-5 | - | TRBV9 | TRBD1 | CASSPRPGGWNQPQHF | TGTGCCAGCAGCCCCCGGCCAGGGGGTTGGAATCAGCCCCAGCATTTT
TRBJ1-1 | - | TRBV6-5 | - | CTSSYSAGQAEAFF | TGTACCAGCAGTTACTCGGCAGGGCAGGCTGAAGCTTTCTTT
TRBJ2-3 | many | TRBV12-3/TRBV12-4 | - | CASSPSQGLSTDTQYF | TGTGCCAGCAGCCCCTCACAGGGCTTGAGCACAGATACGCAGTATTTT
TRBJ2-1 | - | TRBV29-1 | TRBD1 | CSVGTGKDEQFF | TGCAGCGTCGGGACAGGGAAGGATGAGCAGTTCTTC
TRBJ1-2 | - | TRBV10-3 | TRBD1 | CAIKDRIDYGYTF | TGTGCCATCAAGGACAGGATCGACTATGGCTACACCTTC
TRBJ1-1 | few | TRBV6-2/TRBV6-3 | - | CASKAKNRGEAFF | TGTGCCAGCAAGGCAAAAAACCGAGGTGAAGCTTTCTTT
TRBJ2-3 | - | TRBV12-3/TRBV12-4 | TRBD2 | CASSFIDGGTDTQYF | TGTGCCAGCAGTTTCATAGACGGGGGGACAGATACGCAGTATTTT
TRBJ1-2 | - | TRBV29-1 | - | CSVEQVDYTF | TGCAGCGTTGAACAGGTAGACTACACCTTC
TRBJ1-1 | - | TRBV7-6 | - | CASSLGNIGTEAFF | TGTGCCAGCAGCTTAGGCAATATCGGCACTGAAGCTTTCTTT
TRBJ1-2 | few | TRBV6-2/TRBV6-3 | TRBD1 | CASSWAPGQGAYGYTF | TGTGCCAGCAGTTGGGCTCCGGGACAGGGGGCCTATGGCTACACCTTC
TRBJ1-6 | - | TRBV19 | - | CASSERPGDSPLHF | TGTGCCAGTAGTGAACGGCCCGGGGATTCACCCCTCCACTTT
TRBJ2-2 | many | TRBV5-5 | TRBD2 | CASSLKLAGGYTGELFF | TGTGCCAGCAGCTTAAAACTAGCGGGGGGGTACACCGGGGAGCTGTTTTTT
TRBJ2-7 | - | TRBV15 | - | CATSPAGGQHEQYF | TGTGCCACCAGCCCAGCTGGAGGGCAGCACGAGCAGTACTTC
TRBJ2-4 | - | TRBV7-8 | TRBD2 | CASSFGGRSFGIQYF | TGTGCCAGCAGCTTCGGCGGGAGGTCCTTTGGTATTCAGTACTTC
TRBJ1-5 | few | TRBV12-3/TRBV12-4 | - | CASSLIGHQPQHF | TGTGCCAGCAGTTTGATTGGGCATCAGCCCCAGCATTTT
TRBJ2-1 | - | TRBV19 | - | CASSIGGHNEQFF | TGTGCCAGTAGTATCGGCGGACACAATGAGCAGTTCTTC
TRBJ1-1 | - | TRBV4-1 | TRBD1 | CASSNGQGATEAFF | TGCGCCAGCAGCAACGGACAGGGGGCTACTGAAGCTTTCTTT
TRBJ2-1 | - | TRBV4-1 | TRBD2 | CASSQERLAGYNERFF | TGCGCCAGCAGCCAAGAAAGGCTAGCGGGGTACAATGAGCGGTTCTTC
TRBJ1-1 | - | TRBV2 | - | CAYTGLGTTEAFF | TGTGCCTACACGGGACTGGGAACAACTGAAGCTTTCTTT
TRBJ2-7 | large | TRBV5-1 | TRBD2 | CASSWTSGGTYEQYF | TGCGCCAGCAGTTGGACTAGCGGGGGGACCTACGAGCAGTACTTC
TRBJ2-3 | - | TRBV5-4 | TRBD2 | CASSLTGGGPFSTDTQYF | TGTGCCAGCAGCCTTACGGGCGGGGGGCCATTTAGCACAGATACGCAGTATTTT
TRBJ1-1 | - | TRBV11-2 | - | CASSLVEGPNTEAFF | TGTGCCAGCAGCTTAGTAGAGGGGCCGAACACTGAAGCTTTCTTT
TRBJ2-1 | - | TRBV6-2/TRBV6-3 | TRBD2 | CASSYPGLAGPYNEQFF | TGTGCCAGCAGTTACCCCGGACTAGCGGGGCCCTACAATGAGCAGTTCTTC
TRBJ2-1 | many | TRBV7-6 | TRBD2 | CASSRGGDSYNEQFF | TGTGCCAGCAGCCGTGGGGGGGACTCCTACAATGAGCAGTTCTTC
TRBJ2-1 | - | TRBV6-2/TRBV6-3 | TRBD1 | CASNRDSEQFF | TGTGCCAGCAACCGGGACAGCGAGCAGTTCTTC
TRBJ1-5 | many | TRBV7-8 | - | CASSLGSTRQNNQPQHF | TGTGCCAGCAGCTTAGGGTCTACCCGACAGAACAATCAGCCCCAGCATTTT
TRBJ1-6 | - | TRBV6-5 | - | CASSYALTLELTTNNSPLHF | TGTGCCAGCAGTTACGCTCTTACCCTCGAACTTACAACAAATAATTCACCCCTCCACTTT
TRBJ2-7 | - | TRBV4-1 | TRBD2 | CASSQAGGTRPYEQYF | TGCGCCAGCAGCCAGGCGGGAGGGACCCGTCCCTACGAGCAGTACTTC
TRBJ2-1 | many | TRBV7-9 | - | CASSLAEQVYEQFF | TGTGCCAGCAGCTTAGCTGAACAGGTCTATGAGCAGTTCTTC
TRBJ1-2 | - | TRBV2 | - | CATFGQSYGYTF | TGTGCCACGTTTGGACAGAGCTATGGCTACACCTTC
TRBJ2-7 | once | TRBV4-1 | TRBD2 | CASSRLATVYEQYF | TGCGCCAGCAGCCGACTAGCTACGGTCTACGAGCAGTACTTC
TRBJ1-5 | - | TRBV11-2 | TRBD1 | CASSVTGANQPQHF | TGTGCCAGCAGCGTCACAGGGGCCAATCAGCCCCAGCATTTT
TRBJ2-3 | - | TRBV4-2 | - | CASSQVGVSTDTQYF | TGTGCCAGCAGCCAAGTAGGGGTATCAACAGATACGCAGTATTTT
TRBJ1-1 | many | TRBV6-1 | - | CASSEVLWDTEAFF | TGTGCCAGCAGTGAAGTTCTGTGGGATACTGAAGCTTTCTTT
TRBJ1-2 | few | TRBV12-3/TRBV12-4 | - | CASSSRTNLYGYTF | TGTGCCAGCAGCTCAAGGACGAACCTATATGGCTACACCTTC
TRBJ1-3 | few | TRBV25-1 | TRBD1 | CASSAWTGRSGNTIYF | TGTGCCAGCAGTGCTTGGACAGGGCGCTCTGGAAACACCATATATTTT
TRBJ1-1 | many | TRBV7-2 | - | CASSFRGPLNTEAFF | TGTGCCAGCAGTTTCCGGGGACCACTAAACACTGAAGCTTTCTTT
TRBJ2-5 | - | TRBV7-6 | - | CASSLLDRAQETQYF | TGTGCCAGCAGCTTATTGGACAGAGCCCAAGAGACCCAGTACTTC
TRBJ1-5 | many | TRBV7-8 | TRBD1 | CASSSKDRGGRPQHF | TGTGCCAGCAGCTCGAAGGACAGGGGGGGTAGGCCCCAGCATTTT
TRBJ2-1 | - | TRBV5-4 | TRBD2 | CASSSFPLGGAYNEQFF | TGTGCCAGCAGCTCGTTCCCTCTCGGGGGGGCCTACAATGAGCAGTTCTTC
TRBJ1-4 | many | TRBV7-2 | - | CASSLRGGTNEKLFF | TGTGCCAGCAGCTTAAGGGGCGGAACTAATGAAAAACTGTTTTTT
TRBJ2-1 | - | TRBV2 | - | CASNGREQFF | TGTGCCAGCAATGGTCGGGAGCAGTTCTTC
TRBJ2-7 | many | TRBV7-2 | - | CASSPLLTDEQYF | TGTGCCAGCAGCCCCCTCCTTACGGACGAGCAGTACTTC